This passage covers 15 T cell receptor beta chains from one sample sequenced in a study of T cells in Graves' hyperthyroidism and ophthalmopathy. Using RNA transcripts as the source, TCR beta CDR3 regions were amplified. HTBI primers were used for first-round RT-PCR of the TCR CDR3. TCRdb analysed the multiplex PCR reads with MiXCR anew, one entry per CDR3 protein. The profile covers hundreds of thousands of distinct CDR3 sequences, with roughly 15% appearing a single time and about 3.9% taken by the ten largest. Sequenced material: blood. Receptors were obtained from a middle-aged woman with Graves' ophthalmopathy.

The chain's CDR3 is CAISVQQSGYEQYF. The CDR3 DNA follows: TGTGCCATCAGTGTGCAGCAAAGCGGCTACGAGCAGTACTTC. The chain uses TRBV10-3 and TRBJ2-7; the D gene is possibly TRBD2 (5 bases). From germline, CDR1 is ENHRY and CDR2 SYGVKD. Trimming took off 4 bases at V and 3 bases at J, with 13 bases between the two ends. The CDR3 length is 14 residues.

This clonotype showed up many times. This sequence joins TRBV2 and TRBJ2-7; a possible D gene is TRBD1 (6 bases). Trimming cost V 5 bases and J 6 bases, with 11 bases left between them. This CDR3 contains 12 residues. Germline V lookup: CDR1 SNHLY, CDR2 FYNNEI. The DNA for the CDR3 is TGTGCCAGCAGTCAGGGGCTGTTCGAGCAGTACTTC. It specifies CASSQGLFEQYF.

Concerning this clonotype: A much larger clone lies one base from this, so it may be a read error. The chain combines TRBV20-1 with TRBJ2-2; perhaps TRBD1 as D (6 bases). With 3 bases removed from V and 1 base from J, the gap between germline ends came to 6 bases. Germline CDR1 is DFQATT and CDR2 is SNEGSKA (reference sequence). The length of the CDR3 is 13 residues. CDR3 protein: CSARTGNTGELFF. The CDR3, as DNA: TGCAGTGCTAGGACAGGGAACACCGGGGAGCTGTTTTTT.

The V gene is TRBV5-1, the J gene TRBJ2-2; 9 nucleotides align to TRBD1. Germline CDR1 is SGHRS and CDR2 is YFSETQ. The CDR3 consists of 16 residues. V lost 5 bases, J lost 4 bases, and 9 bases stayed unmatched. The CDR3 sequence: CASRQGTGLGTGELFF. CDR3 coding DNA: TGCGCCAGCAGACAAGGGACAGGGTTGGGCACCGGGGAGCTGTTTTTT.

This clonotype was recorded at least ten times. The chain joins TRBV13 to TRBJ2-7, with 7 bases aligning to TRBD1. The V gene end was trimmed by 0 bases and the J gene end by 2 bases; junction bases not matched to a gene: 4. CDR1 is PRHDT and CDR2 is FYEKMQ in the germline V gene (reference sequence). The CDR3 length is 15 residues. DNA for the CDR3: TGTGCCAGCAGCTTAGGCCCCGGGACAGCCTACGAGCAGTACTTC. Translated: CASSLGPGTAYEQYF.

There are a few counts of this clonotype. The CDR3 protein is CSAKLPAMMDSPLHF. CDR3 sequence (DNA): TGCAGTGCTAAGTTACCAGCCATGATGGATTCACCCCTCCACTTT. The chain uses TRBV20-1 and TRBJ1-6; D is unclear. CDR1 and CDR2 (germline): DFQATT, SNEGSKA (reference sequence). V shed 4 bases and J shed 8 bases, with 18 bases lying between them. This CDR3 has 15 amino acids.

This clonotype was found many times. V is TRBV12-3 or TRBV12-4 and J is TRBJ1-1; possibly TRBD1 for D (5 bases). The V end lost 3 bases, the J end lost 1 base, and 12 bases lay between the germline ends. CDR3 length: 15 residues. This CDR3 reads CASSFMSGGNTEAFF. The CDR3 DNA is TGTGCCAGCAGTTTTATGTCGGGGGGGAACACTGAAGCTTTCTTT.

This clonotype was seen ten or more times. This chain joins TRBV11-2 and TRBJ1-5; D gene ambiguous. Germline V CDR1 and CDR2: SGHAT, FQNNGV. This CDR3 is 13 amino acids long. The V gene lost 5 bases and the J gene lost 3 bases, with 8 bases spanning the gap. CDR3 nucleotides: TGTGCCAGCAGCCCCCAGCTCAATCAGCCCCAGCATTTT. Protein product: CASSPQLNQPQHF.

The table lists this clonotype with many counts. The V gene is TRBV7-9, the J gene TRBJ2-7; D might be TRBD1 (6 bases). The CDR3 has 13 residues. V lost 5 bases, J lost 7 bases, and 15 bases lay in between. Germline-derived CDR1 and CDR2 are SEHNR and FQNEAQ (reference sequence). Here the CDR3 reads CASSMVGAFEQYF. The CDR3 DNA sequence: TGTGCCAGCAGCATGGTGGGGGCGTTTGAGCAGTACTTC.

This clonotype was detected only a few times. J is TRBJ2-5 and V is TRBV7-9; 7 bases are a match to TRBD1. The CDR3 has 15 amino acids. CDR1 and CDR2 from the germline V gene are SEHNR and FQNEAQ (reference sequence). V dropped 5 bases and J dropped 4; count of bases not matched to a gene: 10. DNA of the CDR3: TGTGCCAGCAGCACTGCAGGGGGAAGGCGAGAGACCCAGTACTTC. Translated: CASSTAGGRRETQYF.

This chain uses TRBV29-1 with TRBJ2-6; perhaps TRBD1 as D (6 bases). V was cut by 4 bases and J by 0 bases, with 13 bases left in between. Per germline, CDR1 SQVTM and CDR2 ANQGSEA. The length of the CDR3 is 16 residues. Here the CDR3 DNA reads TGCAGCGTTGGGGACATAGTAATCTCTGGGGCCAACGTCCTGACTTTC. It translates to CSVGDIVISGANVLTF.

This clonotype was seen many times. The gene calls are TRBV6-2 or TRBV6-3 and TRBJ2-2; D perhaps matches TRBD1 (5 bases). The germline V gene has CDR1 MNHEY and CDR2 SVGEGT. Trimming removed 8 bases at V and 7 bases at J, with 26 bases between. This CDR3 comprises 17 residues. CDR3 loop: CASQQGPGISSIGELFF. The CDR3 nucleotides read TGTGCCAGCCAGCAGGGTCCAGGGATTTCATCCATCGGGGAGCTGTTTTTT.

This clonotype appeared many times. Here the CDR3 reads CSARDYQPQETQYF. The CDR3 DNA reads TGCAGTGCTAGAGATTACCAGCCTCAAGAGACCCAGTACTTC. This chain links TRBV20-1 with TRBJ2-5; D unclear. V gave up 0 bases and J gave up 2 bases, with 10 bases separating them. Germline loops: CDR1 DFQATT, CDR2 SNEGSKA (reference sequence). The CDR3 contains 14 residues.

This clonotype was found many times. The chain couples TRBV20-1 to TRBJ1-1, with D hard to call. From germline, CDR1 is DFQATT and CDR2 SNEGSKA (reference sequence). The CDR3 has 13 amino acids. Between the trimmed V and J ends, which lost 1 base and 0 bases, there was a span of 6 bases. In DNA, the CDR3 is TGCAGTGCTAGAGCGGGTATGAACACTGAAGCTTTCTTT. Amino acids: CSARAGMNTEAFF.

V and J are TRBV7-2 and TRBJ1-6; D unclear. The V gene's germline CDR1 is SGHTA and CDR2 FQGNSA. CDR3 length equals 15 residues. Trimming left V 5 bases short and J 0 bases short, with 8 bases between. The CDR3: CASSRVDSYNSPLHF. Written as DNA, the CDR3 is TGTGCCAGCAGCCGAGTGGACTCCTATAATTCACCCCTCCACTTT.